This T cell receptor beta chain was recovered during a study of T cell changes during pregnancy in multiple sclerosis. Trimming took 0 bases from V and 10 from J, leaving 16 bases between them. In germline, CDR1 is ENHRY, CDR2 SYGVKD. The CDR3 length is 15 residues. Produced via immunoSEQ multiplex PCR; TCRdb's table is partial and in-frame only. The sample holds about 83,000 clones, more than 90% seen once. The source was peripheral blood, collected in the second trimester of pregnancy. V is TRBV10-3 and J is TRBJ2-1; D not resolved. This sequence originates from a female donor with multiple sclerosis, enrolled in a pregnancy study. CDR3 amino acids: CAISESSSGGGEQFF. The CDR3 bases are TGTGCCATCAGTGAGTCTAGCTCCGGCGGTGGGGAGCAGTTCTTC.